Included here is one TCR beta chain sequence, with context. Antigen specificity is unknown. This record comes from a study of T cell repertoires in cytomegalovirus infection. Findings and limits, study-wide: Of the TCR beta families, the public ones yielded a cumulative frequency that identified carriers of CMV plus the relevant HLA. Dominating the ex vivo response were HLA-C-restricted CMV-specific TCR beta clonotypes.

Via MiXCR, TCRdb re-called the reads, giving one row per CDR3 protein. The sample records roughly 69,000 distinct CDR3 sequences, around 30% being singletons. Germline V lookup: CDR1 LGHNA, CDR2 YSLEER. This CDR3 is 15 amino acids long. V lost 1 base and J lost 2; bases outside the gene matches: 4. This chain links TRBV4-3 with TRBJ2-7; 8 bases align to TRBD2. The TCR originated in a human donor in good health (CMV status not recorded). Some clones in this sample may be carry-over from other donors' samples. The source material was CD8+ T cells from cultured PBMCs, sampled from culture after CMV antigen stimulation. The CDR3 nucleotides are TGCGCCAGCAGCCAAGGGCGGGAGGTGCCCTACGAGCAGTACTTC. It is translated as CASSQGREVPYEQYF.